Listed below are T cell receptor beta chains from one sample, sequenced in a study of graft-versus-host responses after intestinal transplantation. These receptors' targets are unknown. Libraries were prepared by immunoSEQ multiplex PCR; TCRdb keeps only in-frame clonotypes and omits some of them. The sample records tens of thousands of clones, 90% to 95% being singletons. This specimen was unstimulated CD8+ T cells sorted from spleen or lymph node cells, taken before transplant. The origin of the receptors is a human donor who was the organ donor for an intestinal transplant. The CDR3 runs from the conserved cysteine through the conserved F or W. Each record gives: D gene, J gene, CDR3 length, clone size, V gene, CDR3 DNA, CDR3 protein. The D gene is left open where the match is weak. Some rows have no size entry. The others give once, few or many, or a class for an expanded clone.

-	TRBJ2-7	17	-	TRBV15	TGTGCCACCAGCAGAGATCAATTAGGGGGGTTCCCCTACGAGCAGTACTTC	CATSRDQLGGFPYEQYF
TRBD2	TRBJ2-1	14	-	TRBV9	TGTGCCAGCAGCCCGCCCCCGGGGGGCAATGAGCAGTTCTTC	CASSPPPGGNEQFF
TRBD2	TRBJ2-2	20	-	TRBV4-1	TGCGCCAGCAGCCATACTTACAACCCAGGACTAGCGGGGGTTAACGGGGAGCTGTTTTTT	CASSHTYNPGLAGVNGELFF
-	TRBJ2-2	15	-	TRBV7-9	TGTGCCAGCAGCGGGAGGACGTCGAACACCGGGGAGCTGTTTTTT	CASSGRTSNTGELFF
-	TRBJ2-5	14	-	TRBV30	TGTGCCTGGAGTTTAGTGGGGGACCTCGAGACCCAGTACTTC	CAWSLVGDLETQYF
-	TRBJ2-3	15	-	TRBV27	TGTGCCAGCAGTTTGGGGACGTCGGAGGCAGATACGCAGTATTTT	CASSLGTSEADTQYF
-	TRBJ2-7	14	-	TRBV27	TGTGCCAGCAGTTTGGTGGGGTCTCTTGACGAGCAGTACTTC	CASSLVGSLDEQYF
-	TRBJ1-1	12	-	TRBV30	TGTGCCGAGTCCGGGGGTTCCACTGAAGCTTTCTTT	CAESGGSTEAFF
-	TRBJ2-3	15	-	TRBV11-2	TGTGCCAGCAGCTTAGAGGGGGATAGCACAGATACGCAGTATTTT	CASSLEGDSTDTQYF
-	TRBJ2-7	11	-	TRBV2	TGTGCCAGAGGGTATGATAACGAGCAGTACTTC	CARGYDNEQYF
-	TRBJ1-4	16	-	TRBV28	TGTGCCAGCAGTTTCATGCGCGGGGTAGGATTCGAAAAACTGTTTTTT	CASSFMRGVGFEKLFF
-	TRBJ2-3	17	-	TRBV5-6	TGTGCCAGCAGCTTGGTCTCCCGCGGAGGGCTGTCAGATACGCAGTATTTT	CASSLVSRGGLSDTQYF
-	TRBJ1-1	14	-	TRBV27	TGTGCCAGCAGACCACGTGGGGGTATCTTCGGAGCTTTCTTT	CASRPRGGIFGAFF
-	TRBJ2-7	16	-	TRBV30	TGTGCCTGGAAAGAATTCCAGGGTGAAGAACGCTACGAGCAGTACTTC	CAWKEFQGEERYEQYF
-	TRBJ2-7	14	once	TRBV7-2	TGTGCCAGCAGCTTAGCTTCGGGGTCCCCCGAGCAGTACTTC	CASSLASGSPEQYF
TRBD1	TRBJ1-2	13	once	TRBV27	TGTGCCAGCAGTCCGGGACAGGGTTATGGCTACACCTTC	CASSPGQGYGYTF
TRBD2	TRBJ2-3	15	-	TRBV19	TGTGCCAGTAGTTTCTCCGGGGGGTTCACAGATACGCAGTATTTT	CASSFSGGFTDTQYF
-	TRBJ2-7	15	-	TRBV7-6	TGTGCCAGCAGCTTAGGGGGGCAGGTCTCCTACGAGCAGTACTTC	CASSLGGQVSYEQYF
TRBD2	TRBJ2-3	19	-	TRBV9	TGTGCCAGCAACCCAGGTTGGGGGACTAGCGGGGGGCAGACAGATACGCAGTATTTT	CASNPGWGTSGGQTDTQYF
-	TRBJ2-7	15	-	TRBV6-1	TGTGCCAGCAGTTCCTACGCCAGGGCGAACAACGAGCAGTACTTC	CASSSYARANNEQYF
TRBD2	TRBJ2-1	18	-	TRBV7-9	TGTGCCAGCAGCTCCGGGACTAGCGGGGGGGAGCCCTACAATGAGCAGTTCTTC	CASSSGTSGGEPYNEQFF
TRBD1	TRBJ2-1	15	-	TRBV28	TGTGCCAGCAGCTTTGACGGGACAGATTACAATGAGCAGTTCTTC	CASSFDGTDYNEQFF
-	TRBJ2-5	12	-	TRBV6-5	TGTGCCAGCAGCCCCGGTGGGGAGACCCAGTACTTC	CASSPGGETQYF
TRBD1	TRBJ1-1	17	-	TRBV5-1	TGCGCCAGCAGCCTATCGACAGGGGTAGCACCAAACACTGAAGCTTTCTTT	CASSLSTGVAPNTEAFF
TRBD2	TRBJ2-1	17	-	TRBV4-1	TGCGCCAGCAGCCCGCGGGGGGCGGTATTGGGAGGCAATGAGCAGTTCTTC	CASSPRGAVLGGNEQFF
-	TRBJ1-2	16	-	TRBV5-8	TGTGCCAGCAGCTTGTCTGTTGGGGGGGCCCTCTATGGCTACACCTTC	CASSLSVGGALYGYTF
-	TRBJ1-1	15	-	TRBV4-3	TGCGCCAGCAGCCAAGGGAGCGGCCTGAACACTGAAGCTTTCTTT	CASSQGSGLNTEAFF
TRBD2	TRBJ2-3	17	-	TRBV28	TGTGCCAGCAATTCACTAGCGGGGGCCACCTTCACAGATACGCAGTATTTT	CASNSLAGATFTDTQYF
TRBD1	TRBJ1-2	16	-	TRBV27	TGTGCCAGCAGTCCCATGACAGGGCGACTCTACTATGGCTACACCTTC	CASSPMTGRLYYGYTF
-	TRBJ1-2	11	-	TRBV25-1	TGTGCCACTGGGGGTCTTTATGGCTACACCTTC	CATGGLYGYTF
TRBD2	TRBJ2-7	15	-	TRBV7-9	TGTGCCAGCAGCCCAGGACTAGCGGGGTTCTACGAGCAGTACTTC	CASSPGLAGFYEQYF
-	TRBJ2-1	15	-	TRBV5-8	TGTGCCAGCAGCTACCTGGAGAGCTCCTACAATGAGCAGTTCTTC	CASSYLESSYNEQFF
TRBD2	TRBJ2-1	19	-	TRBV4-3	TGCGCCAGCAGCCAAGATGGGCTAGCGGGGGGCAGCTCCTACAATGAGCAGTTCTTC	CASSQDGLAGGSSYNEQFF
-	TRBJ1-2	15	-	TRBV7-9	TGTGCCAGCAGCTTAGTGGTCAGTCAAGACTATGGCTACACCTTC	CASSLVVSQDYGYTF
TRBD1	TRBJ2-5	13	-	TRBV5-1	TGCGCCAGCAGCTTGGACAGGGGTCAGACCCAGTACTTC	CASSLDRGQTQYF
-	TRBJ1-3	20	-	TRBV13	TGTGCCAGCAGCTTAAGCGGCTTAGGGGACATTGGGCGGTCTGGAAACACCATATATTTT	CASSLSGLGDIGRSGNTIYF
-	TRBJ2-7	14	-	TRBV6-1	TGTGCCAGCAGTGAAGCTCCCGGAGCCTACGAGCAGTACTTC	CASSEAPGAYEQYF
-	TRBJ2-7	15	-	TRBV5-5	TGTGCCAGCAGCTTGGCAACAGATTACCCCTACGAGCAGTACTTC	CASSLATDYPYEQYF
TRBD2	TRBJ2-5	16	-	TRBV2	TGTGCCAGCAGTGTGCCCTCTAGCGGGGGGCCCCTAACCCAGTACTTC	CASSVPSSGGPLTQYF
-	TRBJ1-2	14	-	TRBV28	TGTGCCAGCAGTTTTGTTCTGGGGGACTATGGCTACACCTTC	CASSFVLGDYGYTF
-	TRBJ2-7	16	-	TRBV18	TGTGCCAGCTCACCACCCCCCGTTTATTTAGTCTACGAGCAGTACTTC	CASSPPPVYLVYEQYF
-	TRBJ2-7	13	-	TRBV6-1	TGTGCCAGCAGCCCGGACAACTCCTACGAGCAGTACTTC	CASSPDNSYEQYF
TRBD1	TRBJ1-2	14	-	TRBV6-5	TGTGCCAGCAGCACACAGGGGGCTACCTATGGCTACACCTTC	CASSTQGATYGYTF
TRBD2	TRBJ2-2	13	-	TRBV11-3	TGTGCCAGCAGCCAGCGGGGAGCCGGGGAGCTGTTTTTT	CASSQRGAGELFF
-	TRBJ2-5	14	-	TRBV28	TGTGCCAGCAGTTTATATACTGGGCGGGAGACCCAGTACTTC	CASSLYTGRETQYF
-	TRBJ1-1	15	-	TRBV29-1	TGCAGCGTTGATCCTTTGGGGGGGCGAGGCACTGAAGCTTTCTTT	CSVDPLGGRGTEAFF
TRBD2	TRBJ2-2	14	-	TRBV27	TGTGCCAGCAGTCCTTGGACTAGCACCGGGGAGCTGTTTTTT	CASSPWTSTGELFF
-	TRBJ1-2	15	-	TRBV5-4	TGTGCCAGCAGCACCCCTCAGGCTCCGGACTATGGCTACACCTTC	CASSTPQAPDYGYTF
TRBD1	TRBJ2-1	15	-	TRBV5-4	TGTGCCAGCAGCATACAGGGGGCCCCCCCCAATGAGCAGTTCTTC	CASSIQGAPPNEQFF
TRBD2	TRBJ2-1	17	-	TRBV4-2	TGTGCCAGCAGCCAAGGGAGCGGGGGGGCCACCTACAATGAGCAGTTCTTC	CASSQGSGGATYNEQFF
TRBD2	TRBJ2-1	14	-	TRBV9	TGTGCCAGCTCCGCGGGGGGGAATCCCAATGAGCAGTTCTTC	CASSAGGNPNEQFF